This record covers a single T cell receptor (beta chain). The antigen remains unidentified. Method: immunoSEQ multiplex PCR; TCRdb's copy keeps in-frame clones and lacks some. The sample holds about 39,000 clones, roughly 80% seen once. The length of the CDR3 is 15 residues. Germline CDR1 and CDR2: SEHNR and FQNEAQ (reference sequence). V was trimmed by 0 bases and J by 3 bases, leaving 11 bases between them. The data were taken from a study of Ad26.COV2.S vaccination and SARS-CoV-2 variants. Overall study findings and caveats: Reportedly, after vaccination the spike-specific CD8+ and CD4+ T cell responses displayed substantial breadth. Researchers cautioned that TCR breadth and depth analyses may have underestimated total T cell responses. Placebo and vaccine recipients had non-spike TCR breadth that was similar.

Sequencing used peripheral blood, obtained after recovery from COVID-19. This clonotype originated in a human donor who had recovered from COVID-19. This chain uses TRBV7-9 with TRBJ1-2; D is unresolved. The CDR3 here is CASSLASAADYGYTF. DNA for the CDR3: TGTGCCAGCAGCTTAGCGTCAGCGGCCGACTATGGCTACACCTTC.